These 16 T cell receptor beta chains were all obtained from the same sample, sequenced in a study of blood T cell repertoires in COVID-19 (dated by TCRdb to about 2020). Library prep was done by the immunoSEQ multiplex PCR assay. In its TCRdb copy, this immuneACCESS table keeps in-frame sequences only and misses some clones. Where compared with another copy, unresolved V genes explain less than half of these, and the others have no known cause. In this sample the table shows 200,000 to 250,000 clones, 92% of which occur a single time. Of the sample, around 1.2% falls within the top ten clones. Sequenced sample: peripheral blood. The source of these receptors is a man aged 25-40 years with acute or convalescent COVID-19.

The CDR3 sequence is CASSQTPNTEAFF. CDR3 bases: TGTGCCAGCAGCCAGACACCTAACACTGAAGCTTTCTTT. V and J are TRBV11-2 and TRBJ1-1; D call uncertain. V lost 5 bases and J lost 2, with 9 bases in between. The CDR3 has 13 residues. Germline-derived CDR1 and CDR2 are SGHAT and FQNNGV.

V and J are TRBV5-5 and TRBJ2-5; 11 bases fit TRBD1. V lost 3 bases and J lost 4; bases outside the gene matches: 2. The CDR3 is 14 residues long. CDR1 is SGHKS, CDR2 YYEKEE, per germline (reference sequence). The CDR3 protein is CASSSGQGVETQYF. In DNA, the CDR3 is TGTGCCAGCAGCTCGGGACAGGGGGTAGAGACCCAGTACTTC.

The chain links TRBV19 to TRBJ2-4, with 8 bases fitting TRBD1. Trimming cost V 5 bases and J 0 bases; bases outside gene matches: 15. CDR3 size: 19 residues. Germline values: CDR1 LNHDA, CDR2 SQIVND (reference sequence). The CDR3 sequence is CASSVRGTGGDLAKNIQYF. CDR3 nucleotides: TGTGCCAGTAGTGTTAGAGGGACAGGAGGGGATCTAGCCAAAAACATTCAGTACTTC. Full variable domain (outside the CDR3, taken from reference TRBV19 and TRBJ2-4): DGGITQSPKYLFRKEGQNVTLSCEQNLNHDAMYWYRQDPGQGLRLIYYSQIVNDFQKGDIAEGYSVSREKKESFPLTVTSAQKNPTAFYLCASSVRGTGGDLAKNIQYFGAGTRLSVL.

The genes are TRBV7-2 and TRBJ1-2; D call uncertain. CDR1 SGHTA and CDR2 FQGNSA come from the germline V gene. This CDR3 region has 13 residues. V lost 2 bases to trimming and J lost 3 bases, with 7 bases between them. CDR3 coding DNA: TGTGCCAGCAGCTTACGTCAGGACTATGGCTACACCTTC. This encodes CASSLRQDYGYTF. Drawing the rest from reference TRBV7-2 and TRBJ1-2, the complete variable domain is GAGVSQSPSNKVTEKGKDVELRCDPISGHTALYWYRQSLGQGLEFLIYFQGNSAPDKSGLPSDRFSAERTGGSVSTLTIQRTQQEDSAVYLCASSLRQDYGYTFGSGTRLTVV.

The CDR3 DNA is TGTGCCAGCAGCTACTACCGGGACACGAAACCCTACGAGCAGTACTTC. Its translation: CASSYYRDTKPYEQYF. The chain combines TRBV11-2 with TRBJ2-7, with a weak D call TRBD1 (6 bases). V lost 4 bases and J 2 bases, leaving 18 bases between the germline ends. This CDR3 has 16 residues. Germline V gene sequence: CDR1 SGHAT, CDR2 FQNNGV.

The V and J genes are TRBV6-5 and TRBJ2-6, with D unresolved. The CDR3 is 15 amino acids. Germline loops: CDR1 MNHEY, CDR2 SVGAGI. V lost 4 bases and J 0 bases, leaving 7 bases between the germline ends. CDR3 bases: TGTGCCAGCAGTTCACAAGACTCTGGGGCCAACGTCCTGACTTTC. Residues: CASSSQDSGANVLTF.

V usage is TRBV16 and J usage is TRBJ2-2; TRBD1 matches 10 bases. The junction had 17 bases not matched to a gene; V was cut back by 4 bases and J by 6 bases. This CDR3 has 19 residues. Germline-derived CDR1 and CDR2 are KGHSY and FQNENV. The CDR3 DNA is TGTGCCAGCAGCCTCTTACCCCCCTCCGGGACAGGGGTGTCCGGGGAGCTGTTTTTT. Protein sequence: CASSLLPPSGTGVSGELFF. Full variable domain (outside the CDR3, taken from reference TRBV16 and TRBJ2-2): GEEVAQTPKHLVRGEGQKAKLYCAPIKGHSYVFWYQQVLKNEFKFLISFQNENVFDETGMPKERFSAKCLPNSPCSLEIQATKLEDSAVYFCASSLLPPSGTGVSGELFFGEGSRLTVL.

With respect to this clone: This CDR3 is also generated by other DNA sequences in the sample. This sequence joins TRBV30 and TRBJ2-5; 10 bases fit TRBD1. The V segment lost 3 bases and the J segment 4 bases; nucleotides outside the gene matches: 2. CDR1 is GTSNPN, CDR2 SVGIG, per germline (reference sequence). CDR3 length: 13 amino acids. The CDR3 bases are TGTGCCTGGAGGACAGGGGGCCGAGAGACCCAGTACTTC. It specifies CAWRTGGRETQYF.

The chain is built from TRBV30 and TRBJ1-4; D unresolved. Per the germline V gene, CDR1 is GTSNPN and CDR2 is SVGIG (reference sequence). The CDR3 loop spans 13 amino acids. Trimming took 8 bases from V and 8 from J, leaving 18 bases between them. CDR3 residues: CAAQTARSEKLFF. The CDR3 coding sequence is TGTGCCGCGCAGACGGCGAGGAGCGAAAAACTGTTTTTT.

J is TRBJ1-6 and V is TRBV9; D is ambiguous. Germline V CDR1 and CDR2: SGDLS, YYNGEE. V was trimmed by 1 base and J by 7 bases, leaving 9 bases between them. This CDR3 is 14 amino acids long. CDR3 residues: CASSVSGENSPLHF. The DNA for the CDR3 is TGTGCCAGCAGCGTAAGCGGGGAAAATTCACCCCTCCACTTT.

This chain connects TRBV4-1 to TRBJ2-3, with 10 bases aligning to TRBD1. J lost 2 bases, V lost 0 bases, and 5 bases had no gene match. Germline CDR1 and CDR2: MGHRA and YSYEKL. This CDR3 is 17 amino acids long. The CDR3 is CASSQDPGTGVTDTQYF. The DNA for the CDR3 is TGCGCCAGCAGCCAAGATCCCGGGACAGGGGTCACAGATACGCAGTATTTT.

This sequence joins TRBV29-1 and TRBJ1-1; TRBD1 aligns across 8 bases. Germline assignment: CDR1 SQVTM and CDR2 ANQGSEA. The CDR3 covers 15 residues. The CDR3 region is CAAGRRQGLNTEAFF. Here the CDR3 DNA reads TGCGCCGCGGGGCGGAGACAGGGGCTTAACACTGAAGCTTTCTTT.

The CDR3 protein is CATSREQGAGYEQYF. CDR3 nucleotide sequence: TGTGCCACCAGCAGAGAGCAGGGGGCAGGTTACGAGCAGTACTTC. The chain uses TRBV15 and TRBJ2-7, with 8 bases fitting TRBD1. CDR1 LNHNV and CDR2 YYDKDF come from the germline V gene (reference sequence). The CDR3 extends over 15 amino acids. V lost 0 bases, J lost 4 bases, and 5 bases stayed unmatched.

The chain carries TRBV14 and TRBJ2-1; D is ambiguous. Deletions cut 0 bases from V and 2 bases from J, with 2 bases between. The V gene's germline CDR1 is SGHDN and CDR2 FVKESK. This CDR3 region has 13 residues. The DNA for the CDR3 is TGTGCCAGCAGCCAAGACGCCTACAATGAGCAGTTCTTC. It is translated as CASSQDAYNEQFF.

The gene calls are TRBV5-1 and TRBJ1-1, with 7 bases fitting TRBD1. V gave up 0 bases and J gave up 5 bases; unmatched junction bases: 10. The CDR3 is 16 amino acids. Looked up from germline, CDR1 is SGHRS and CDR2 is YFSETQ. In DNA, the CDR3 is TGCGCCAGCAGCTTGGGCGAGATACAGGGGCGAACTGAAGCTTTCTTT. This codes for CASSLGEIQGRTEAFF.

The chain joins TRBV5-8 to TRBJ2-7; tentative D call: TRBD2 (5 bases). This CDR3 has 14 amino acids. Germline assignment: CDR1 SGHTS and CDR2 YDEGEE. Trimming removed 2 bases from V and 5 bases from J, with 14 bases in between. The CDR3 DNA follows: TGTGCCAGCAGCTTTGGACTCCGGACCCACGAGCAGTACTTC. It specifies CASSFGLRTHEQYF.